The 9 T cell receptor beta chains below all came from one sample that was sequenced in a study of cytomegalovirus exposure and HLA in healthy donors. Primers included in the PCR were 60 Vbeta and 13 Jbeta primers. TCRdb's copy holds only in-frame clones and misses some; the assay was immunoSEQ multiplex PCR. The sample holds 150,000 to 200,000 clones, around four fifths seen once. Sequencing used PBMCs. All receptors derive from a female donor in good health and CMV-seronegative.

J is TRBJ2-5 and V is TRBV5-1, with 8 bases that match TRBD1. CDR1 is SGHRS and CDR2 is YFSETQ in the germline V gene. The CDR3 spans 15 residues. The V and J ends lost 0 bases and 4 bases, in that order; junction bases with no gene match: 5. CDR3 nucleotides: TGCGCCAGCAGCTTGGGACAGGGGTCAATAGAGACCCAGTACTTC. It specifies CASSLGQGSIETQYF.

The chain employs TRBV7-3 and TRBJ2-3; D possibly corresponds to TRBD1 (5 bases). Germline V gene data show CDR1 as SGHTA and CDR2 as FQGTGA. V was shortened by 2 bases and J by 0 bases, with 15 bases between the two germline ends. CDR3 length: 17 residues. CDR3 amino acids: CASSLSAGWPSTDTQYF. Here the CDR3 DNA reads TGTGCCAGCAGCTTATCGGCAGGGTGGCCTAGCACAGATACGCAGTATTTT.

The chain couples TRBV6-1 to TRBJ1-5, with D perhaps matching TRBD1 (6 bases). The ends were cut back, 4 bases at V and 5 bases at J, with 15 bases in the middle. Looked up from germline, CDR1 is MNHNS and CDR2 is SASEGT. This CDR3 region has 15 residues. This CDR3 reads CASSALGGRDQPQHF. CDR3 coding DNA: TGTGCCAGCAGTGCCTTGGGGGGGCGGGATCAGCCCCAGCATTTT.

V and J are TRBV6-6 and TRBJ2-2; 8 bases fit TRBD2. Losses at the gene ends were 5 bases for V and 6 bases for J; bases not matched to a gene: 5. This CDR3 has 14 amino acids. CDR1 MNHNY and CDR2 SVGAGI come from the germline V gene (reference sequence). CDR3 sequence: CASSPRGGSGELFF. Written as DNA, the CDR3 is TGTGCCAGCAGTCCCCGGGGGGGTTCCGGGGAGCTGTTTTTT.

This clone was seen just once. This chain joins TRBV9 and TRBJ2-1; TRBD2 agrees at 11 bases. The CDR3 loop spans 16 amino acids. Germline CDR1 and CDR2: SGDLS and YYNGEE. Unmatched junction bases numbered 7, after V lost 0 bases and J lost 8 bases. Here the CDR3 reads CASSVDSGRALDEQFF. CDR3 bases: TGTGCCAGCAGCGTAGATAGCGGGAGGGCCCTCGATGAGCAGTTCTTC.

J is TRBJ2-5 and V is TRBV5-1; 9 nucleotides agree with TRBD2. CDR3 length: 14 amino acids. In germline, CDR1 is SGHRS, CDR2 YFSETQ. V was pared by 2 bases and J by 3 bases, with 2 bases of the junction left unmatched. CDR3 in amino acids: CASSFGTSKETQYF. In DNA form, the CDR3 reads TGCGCCAGCAGCTTCGGGACTAGCAAAGAGACCCAGTACTTC.

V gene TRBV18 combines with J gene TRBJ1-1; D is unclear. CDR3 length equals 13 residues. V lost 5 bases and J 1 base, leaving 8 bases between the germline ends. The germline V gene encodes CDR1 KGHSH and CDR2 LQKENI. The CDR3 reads CASSDQQNTEAFF. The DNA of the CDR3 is TGTGCCAGCTCAGATCAACAGAACACTGAAGCTTTCTTT.

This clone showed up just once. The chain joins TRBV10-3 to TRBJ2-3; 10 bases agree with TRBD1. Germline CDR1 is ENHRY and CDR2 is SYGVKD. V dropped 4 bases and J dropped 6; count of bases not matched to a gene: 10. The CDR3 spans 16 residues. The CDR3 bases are TGTGCCATCAGTGGACACGGACAGGGGGAGTCGGATACGCAGTATTTT. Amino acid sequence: CAISGHGQGESDTQYF.

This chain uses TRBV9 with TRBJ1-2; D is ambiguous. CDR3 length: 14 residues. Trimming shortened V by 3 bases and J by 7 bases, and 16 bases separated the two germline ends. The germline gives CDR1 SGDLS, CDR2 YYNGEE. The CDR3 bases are TGTGCCAGCAGCGCCCAAGACGGGTTGGGTGGCTACACCTTC. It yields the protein CASSAQDGLGGYTF.